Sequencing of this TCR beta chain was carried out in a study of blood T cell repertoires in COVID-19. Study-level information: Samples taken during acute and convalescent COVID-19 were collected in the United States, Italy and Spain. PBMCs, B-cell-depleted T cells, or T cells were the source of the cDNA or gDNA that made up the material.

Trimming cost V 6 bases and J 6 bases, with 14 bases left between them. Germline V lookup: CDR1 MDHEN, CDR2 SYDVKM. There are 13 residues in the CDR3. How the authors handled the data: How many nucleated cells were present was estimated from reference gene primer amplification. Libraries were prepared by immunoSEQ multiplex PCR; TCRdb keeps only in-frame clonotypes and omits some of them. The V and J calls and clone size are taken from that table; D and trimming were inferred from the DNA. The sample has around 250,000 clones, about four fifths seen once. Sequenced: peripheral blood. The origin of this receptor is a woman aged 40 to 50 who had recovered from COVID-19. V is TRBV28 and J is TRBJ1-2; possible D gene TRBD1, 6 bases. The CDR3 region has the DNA TGTGCCAGCAGCCTCCAGGACAGCCATGGCTACACCTTC. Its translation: CASSLQDSHGYTF.